This T cell receptor (beta chain) derives from a study of T cells in localized non-small cell lung cancer. General study findings and limits: Sequence data derive from only one tumor region, so heterogeneity remains possible. Longer overall survival was seen with higher T cell density measured in blood. Uninvolved adjacent lung showed peak T cell clonality, exceeding tumor.

Germline CDR1 LGHNA, CDR2 YSLEER. V was clipped by 0 bases and J by 6 bases; unmatched bases: 4. There are 15 residues in the CDR3. With respect to this clone: Its antigen is unknown.

Data came from immunoSEQ multiplex PCR; TCRdb stores just in-frame clones and leaves some out. The data hold under 65,000 clones, with approximately 90% observed a single time. The origin of this receptor is a man aged 35 to 69 with stage I squamous cell lung carcinoma. The chain couples TRBV4-3 to TRBJ2-2; 7 bases map to TRBD2. The sample here was peripheral blood, taken before any cancer treatment. CDR3 nucleotide sequence: TGCGCCAGCAGCCAAGACACGGGGGGTGCCGGGGAGCTGTTTTTT. Translating gives CASSQDTGGAGELFF.